This TCR beta chain was sequenced in a study of T cell responses to AZD1222 COVID-19 vaccine. TCRdb's table, derived via immunoSEQ multiplex PCR, lists solely in-frame clones and lacks some. The data hold over 150,000 clones, with about 92% observed a single time. The V gene end was trimmed by 4 bases and the J gene end by 0 bases; junction bases not matched to a gene: 3. The CDR3 has 14 residues. Per germline, CDR1 SGHTA and CDR2 FQGNSA. The specimen comprised peripheral blood, sampled on day 0 of AZD1222 vaccination. V gene TRBV7-2 combines with J gene TRBJ2-7; 7 bases match TRBD1. The TCR comes from an adult in good health. CDR3 nucleotides: TGTGCCAGCAGCTACGGGACAGCCTCCTACGAGCAGTACTTC. Translation: CASSYGTASYEQYF.